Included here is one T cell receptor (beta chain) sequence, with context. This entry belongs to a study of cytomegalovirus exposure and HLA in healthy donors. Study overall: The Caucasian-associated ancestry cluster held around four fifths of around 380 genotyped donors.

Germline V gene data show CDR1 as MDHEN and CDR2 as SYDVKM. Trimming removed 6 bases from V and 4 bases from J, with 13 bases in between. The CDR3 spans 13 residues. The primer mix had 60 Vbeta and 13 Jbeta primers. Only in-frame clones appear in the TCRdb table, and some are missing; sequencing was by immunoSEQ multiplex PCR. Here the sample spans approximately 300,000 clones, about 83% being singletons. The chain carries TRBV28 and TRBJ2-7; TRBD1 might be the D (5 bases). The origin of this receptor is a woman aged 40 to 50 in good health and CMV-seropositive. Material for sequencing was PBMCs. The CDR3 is CASRIFQGYEQYF. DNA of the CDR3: TGTGCCAGCAGAATCTTCCAGGGTTACGAGCAGTACTTC.